This is a list of T cell receptor beta chains from one sample in a study of blood T cell repertoires in COVID-19. Clones were read by immunoSEQ multiplex PCR, and TCRdb kept only the in-frame ones, dropping some. Counted here are 110,000 to 150,000 clones, 85% to 90% occurring once; the ten biggest clones make up roughly 11%. The specimen sequenced was peripheral blood. The source of these receptors is a woman over 75 with acute or convalescent COVID-19. Both conserved end residues are part of each CDR3. The D gene is left open where the match is weak. Clone size is stated in some rows and not others, as once, few, many or a class when expanded.

D: TRBD1; V: TRBV2; size: NA; J: TRBJ2-2; CDR3: CASRSTGAVTGELFF; DNA: TGTGCCAGCAGATCGACAGGGGCGGTCACCGGGGAGCTGTTTTTT
D: NA; V: TRBV10-3; size: NA; J: TRBJ1-6; CDR3: CATRLSLVRNSPLHF; DNA: TGTGCCACCCGGCTTAGCCTCGTAAGGAATTCACCCCTCCACTTT
D: NA; V: TRBV5-1; size: once; J: TRBJ1-4; CDR3: CASSIQGLNEKLFF; DNA: TGCGCCAGCAGTATACAGGGTCTTAATGAAAAACTGTTTTTT
D: NA; V: TRBV4-2; size: NA; J: TRBJ2-1; CDR3: CASSQVGGRYNEQFF; DNA: TGTGCCAGCAGCCAAGTGGGGGGTCGTTACAATGAGCAGTTCTTC
D: TRBD2; V: TRBV7-9; size: NA; J: TRBJ2-1; CDR3: CASSFDSGNYNEQFF; DNA: TGTGCCAGCAGCTTCGACAGCGGGAATTACAATGAGCAGTTCTTC
D: NA; V: TRBV12-3/TRBV12-4; size: NA; J: TRBJ1-5; CDR3: CASTNSAYQPQHF; DNA: TGTGCCAGCACTAACTCCGCATATCAGCCCCAGCATTTT
D: NA; V: TRBV5-1; size: few; J: TRBJ1-2; CDR3: CASSFTGRVDGYTF; DNA: TGCGCCAGCAGCTTTACAGGGAGGGTTGATGGCTACACCTTC
D: NA; V: TRBV5-4; size: NA; J: TRBJ1-2; CDR3: CASSLSAGMAFYGYTF; DNA: TGTGCCAGCAGCTTGTCGGCAGGTATGGCCTTCTATGGCTACACCTTC
D: NA; V: TRBV7-2; size: NA; J: TRBJ1-4; CDR3: CASSLSANEKLFF; DNA: TGTGCCAGCAGCTTATCGGCTAATGAAAAACTGTTTTTT
D: TRBD1; V: TRBV2; size: NA; J: TRBJ2-7; CDR3: CASSELGQSYEQYF; DNA: TGTGCCAGCAGTGAACTGGGACAGTCCTACGAGCAGTACTTC
D: NA; V: TRBV5-1; size: NA; J: TRBJ2-3; CDR3: CASRIQGSTDTQYF; DNA: TGCGCCAGCAGAATTCAGGGTAGCACAGATACGCAGTATTTT
D: TRBD1; V: TRBV25-1; size: NA; J: TRBJ1-5; CDR3: CASSDPGTGDQPQHF; DNA: TGTGCCAGCAGTGACCCCGGGACAGGGGATCAGCCCCAGCATTTT
D: NA; V: TRBV7-3; size: few; J: TRBJ2-2; CDR3: CASSLDRNTGELFF; DNA: TGTGCCAGCAGCTTAGACAGGAACACCGGGGAGCTGTTTTTT
D: NA; V: TRBV19; size: NA; J: TRBJ1-4; CDR3: CASSRGAQASSTNEKLFF; DNA: TGTGCCAGTAGTCGGGGGGCACAGGCGTCTTCAACTAATGAAAAACTGTTTTTT
D: TRBD1; V: TRBV18; size: NA; J: TRBJ1-1; CDR3: CASSPTTGPTEAFF; DNA: TGTGCCAGCTCACCGACGACAGGGCCGACTGAAGCTTTCTTT
D: NA; V: TRBV19; size: NA; J: TRBJ1-1; CDR3: CASSTYRVAEAFF; DNA: TGTGCCAGTAGTACCTACAGGGTGGCTGAAGCTTTCTTT
D: NA; V: TRBV29-1; size: NA; J: TRBJ2-5; CDR3: CSVALAETQYF; DNA: TGCAGCGTCGCCCTAGCGGAGACCCAGTACTTC
D: NA; V: TRBV5-1; size: once; J: TRBJ2-3; CDR3: CASSPGESTDTQYF; DNA: TGCGCCAGCAGCCCGGGTGAGAGCACAGATACGCAGTATTTT
D: TRBD1; V: TRBV6-1; size: NA; J: TRBJ2-4; CDR3: CASSEPPGQALF; DNA: TGTGCCAGCAGTGAACCACCGGGACAGGCTCTCTTC
D: TRBD1; V: TRBV29-1; size: NA; J: TRBJ1-2; CDR3: CSVAGTGFHGYTF; DNA: TGCAGCGTCGCCGGGACAGGGTTTCATGGCTACACCTTC
D: NA; V: TRBV5-1; size: NA; J: TRBJ1-1; CDR3: CASSTQGFTEAFF; DNA: TGCGCCAGCAGTACACAGGGTTTCACTGAAGCTTTCTTT
D: TRBD1; V: TRBV30; size: NA; J: TRBJ1-5; CDR3: CAWSLGTGDNQPQHF; DNA: TGTGCCTGGAGTTTGGGGACAGGGGACAATCAGCCCCAGCATTTT
D: TRBD1; V: TRBV18; size: NA; J: TRBJ1-1; CDR3: CASSQGTANTEAFF; DNA: TGTGCCAGCTCTCAAGGGACAGCCAACACTGAAGCTTTCTTT
D: NA; V: TRBV18; size: NA; J: TRBJ1-2; CDR3: CASSPLSGTYGYTF; DNA: TGTGCCAGCTCACCACTTTCGGGAACCTATGGCTACACCTTC
D: NA; V: TRBV9; size: NA; J: TRBJ2-1; CDR3: CASSVEDVGGRSSYNEQFF; DNA: TGTGCCAGCAGCGTTGAGGATGTCGGGGGACGAAGCTCCTACAATGAGCAGTTCTTC
D: TRBD2; V: TRBV4-1; size: NA; J: TRBJ2-1; CDR3: CASSVSGGPLPYNEQFF; DNA: TGCGCCAGCAGCGTTAGCGGGGGGCCACTTCCCTACAATGAGCAGTTCTTC
D: NA; V: TRBV6-5; size: NA; J: TRBJ1-6; CDR3: CASTWEVPNSPLHF; DNA: TGTGCCAGCACCTGGGAGGTCCCTAATTCACCCCTCCACTTT
D: NA; V: TRBV5-1; size: once; J: TRBJ1-6; CDR3: CASSLGEPNSPLHF; DNA: TGCGCCAGCAGCCTTGGTGAGCCTAATTCACCCCTCCACTTT
D: NA; V: TRBV29-1; size: NA; J: TRBJ1-2; CDR3: CSVLDSTNYGYTF; DNA: TGCAGCGTCTTGGACAGTACTAACTATGGCTACACCTTC
D: NA; V: TRBV4-1; size: NA; J: TRBJ2-5; CDR3: CASSQGYTQETQYF; DNA: TGCGCCAGCAGCCAAGGGTATACTCAAGAGACCCAGTACTTC
D: NA; V: TRBV4-3; size: NA; J: TRBJ2-2; CDR3: CASSQDAIRGIDGELFF; DNA: TGCGCCAGCAGCCAAGATGCGATCAGGGGAATCGACGGGGAGCTGTTTTTT
D: NA; V: TRBV12-5; size: NA; J: TRBJ2-5; CDR3: CASGLVKAGAETQYF; DNA: TGTGCTAGTGGTTTGGTAAAGGCGGGGGCAGAGACCCAGTACTTC
D: TRBD1; V: TRBV7-8; size: NA; J: TRBJ1-1; CDR3: CASSLDRYTEAFF; DNA: TGTGCCAGCAGCTTGGACAGGTACACTGAAGCTTTCTTT
D: NA; V: TRBV7-2; size: once; J: TRBJ2-1; CDR3: CASSLESGIDNEQFF; DNA: TGTGCCAGCAGCTTAGAATCGGGGATCGACAATGAGCAGTTCTTC
D: NA; V: TRBV5-6; size: NA; J: TRBJ1-5; CDR3: CASSFRSGNQPQHF; DNA: TGTGCCAGCAGCTTTCGATCAGGGAATCAGCCCCAGCATTTT
D: NA; V: TRBV5-1; size: NA; J: TRBJ2-7; CDR3: CASSPAGGSYEQYF; DNA: TGCGCCAGCAGCCCGGCCGGGGGATCCTACGAGCAGTACTTC
D: TRBD1; V: TRBV9; size: NA; J: TRBJ1-4; CDR3: CASSGRTGGNEKLFF; DNA: TGTGCCAGCAGCGGACGGACAGGGGGTAATGAAAAACTGTTTTTT
D: NA; V: TRBV7-8; size: NA; J: TRBJ1-4; CDR3: CASSLERKLFF; DNA: TGTGCCAGCAGCTTAGAACGGAAACTGTTTTTT
D: TRBD1; V: TRBV5-1; size: once; J: TRBJ2-5; CDR3: CASSPADRGQETQYF; DNA: TGCGCCAGCAGCCCCGCTGACAGGGGGCAAGAGACCCAGTACTTC
D: TRBD1; V: TRBV5-1; size: NA; J: TRBJ1-2; CDR3: CASSLVAGQTLNYGYTF; DNA: TGCGCCAGCAGCTTGGTCGCGGGACAGACTCTTAACTATGGCTACACCTTC
D: NA; V: TRBV7-3; size: once; J: TRBJ1-1; CDR3: CASSLTGGTEAFF; DNA: TGTGCCAGCAGCTTAACCGGGGGCACTGAAGCTTTCTTT
D: TRBD2; V: TRBV5-6; size: NA; J: TRBJ2-3; CDR3: CASSVTSGGSTSTDTQYF; DNA: TGTGCCAGCAGCGTTACTAGCGGGGGGTCCACTAGCACAGATACGCAGTATTTT
D: NA; V: TRBV9; size: NA; J: TRBJ1-6; CDR3: CASSVTSSYNSPLHF; DNA: TGTGCCAGCAGCGTAACGAGCTCCTATAATTCACCCCTCCACTTT
D: NA; V: TRBV3-1/TRBV3-2; size: NA; J: TRBJ2-5; CDR3: CASSQARGGQGVRETQYF; DNA: TGTGCCAGCAGCCAAGCCCGAGGGGGGCAGGGGGTGCGGGAGACCCAGTACTTC
D: NA; V: TRBV30; size: few; J: TRBJ1-2; CDR3: CAWREAGRGNYGYTF; DNA: TGTGCCTGGAGGGAGGCGGGGAGGGGAAACTATGGCTACACCTTC
D: NA; V: TRBV19; size: NA; J: TRBJ1-2; CDR3: CASSIVATLGYGYTF; DNA: TGTGCCAGTAGTATAGTGGCCACCCTCGGGTATGGCTACACCTTC
D: TRBD1; V: TRBV30; size: once; J: TRBJ2-7; CDR3: CASRSTGTYEQYF; DNA: TGTGCCTCCCGATCGACAGGGACCTACGAGCAGTACTTC
D: NA; V: TRBV30; size: once; J: TRBJ1-1; CDR3: CAWTFSGTEAFF; DNA: TGTGCCTGGACCTTTTCCGGCACTGAAGCTTTCTTT
D: NA; V: TRBV11-2; size: NA; J: TRBJ2-1; CDR3: CASSLGGYGNEQFF; DNA: TGTGCCAGCAGCTTAGGAGGGTACGGCAATGAGCAGTTCTTC
D: NA; V: TRBV9; size: once; J: TRBJ2-5; CDR3: CASSVVVGGQETQYF; DNA: TGTGCCAGCAGCGTAGTAGTTGGAGGGCAAGAGACCCAGTACTTC
D: NA; V: TRBV7-6; size: NA; J: TRBJ2-5; CDR3: CASSLRQAETQYF; DNA: TGTGCCAGCAGCCTCAGACAGGCCGAGACCCAGTACTTC